The 26 T cell receptor beta chains given below trace back to one sample, sequenced in a study of glioma-infiltrating T cells. The iRepertoire nested amplicon-rescue multiplex PCR amplified TCR alpha and beta CDR3s from RNA. TCRdb re-analysed the multiplex PCR reads in MiXCR, keeping a single row per CDR3 protein. The table includes about 180,000 distinct CDR3 sequences, under 55% detected once. Sequencing used glioma tissue, nonneoplastic brain tissue, or PBMCs (not recorded which). The source is a human donor with low-grade glioma or glioblastoma, undergoing nonglioma brain surgery, or in good health (not recorded which).

This clonotype has ten or more counts. The chain is built from TRBV6-1 and TRBJ2-7; 9 bases line up with TRBD2. The CDR3 covers 14 residues. Germline CDR1 is MNHNS and CDR2 is SASEGT. The V and J ends lost 8 bases and 4 bases, in that order; junction bases with no gene match: 9. Written as DNA, the CDR3 is TGTGCCAGCCGTATAGCGGGAGAGTGGTACGAGCAGTACTTC. This sequence encodes CASRIAGEWYEQYF.

The CDR3 protein is CSARTGTLHFF. The CDR3 DNA follows: TGCAGTGCTAGGACAGGGACTTTGCATTTCTTC. The chain links TRBV20-1 to TRBJ2-1, with a weak D call TRBD1 (7 bases). The CDR3 runs 11 residues. Germline CDR1 and CDR2: DFQATT and SNEGSKA (reference sequence). The V end lost 3 bases, the J end lost 16 bases, and 16 bases lay between the germline ends.

V is TRBV19 and J is TRBJ1-4; D unresolved. V lost 3 bases to trimming and J lost 6 bases, with 8 bases between them. Germline CDR1 is LNHDA and CDR2 is SQIVND (reference sequence). The CDR3 is 13 amino acids. CDR3 bases: TGTGCCAGTAGTATGCAGGCGGATGAAAAACTGTTTTTT. Translation: CASSMQADEKLFF.

This clonotype was counted a few times. The chain is built from TRBV14 and TRBJ2-1, with 9 bases lining up with TRBD2. This CDR3 has 13 amino acids. Per the germline V gene, CDR1 is SGHDN and CDR2 is FVKESK. With 6 bases clipped from V and 8 bases from J, the junction kept 5 bases outside the gene matches. Written as DNA, the CDR3 is TGTGCCAGCAGACCGACTAGCGGATATGAGCAGTTCTTC. The encoded protein is CASRPTSGYEQFF.

A note on this clonotype: An end of the junction does not agree with germline; a read error may underlie this. The chain joins TRBV6-5 to TRBJ1-6; 9 bases agree with TRBD1. The CDR3 extends over 14 amino acids. Germline CDR1 reads MNHEY; CDR2 reads SVGAGI. For the CDR3, the DNA is TGTTCCGTACAGGGGGCCGCCTATAATTCACCCCTCCACTTC. Amino acid sequence: CSVQGAAYNSPLHF.

Many counts were recorded for this clonotype. The chain combines TRBV6-1 with TRBJ2-7; tentatively, D is TRBD1 (6 bases). Germline CDR1 reads MNHNS; CDR2 reads SASEGT. The CDR3 runs to 13 residues. Between the trimmed V and J ends, which lost 2 bases and 3 bases, there was a span of 8 bases. Here the CDR3 DNA reads TGTGCCAGCAGTGAAACGACAGGCTACGAGCAGTACTTC. Amino acids: CASSETTGYEQYF.

This clonotype was detected many times. The chain carries TRBV20-1 and TRBJ1-4, with no clear D. CDR3 size: 12 residues. In germline, CDR1 is DFQATT, CDR2 SNEGSKA (reference sequence). Trimming removed 3 bases at V and 3 bases at J, with 5 bases between. The CDR3 region is CSASRANEKLFF. The CDR3, as DNA: TGCAGTGCTAGCAGAGCTAATGAAAAACTGTTTTTT.

As regards this clonotype: Sequence at one end of the junction differs from germline and may be a read error. The chain uses TRBV20-1 and TRBJ2-3, with a tentative D call TRBD2 (5 bases). The CDR3 covers 15 residues. Germline V gene lookup returns CDR1 DFQATT and CDR2 SNEGSKA (reference sequence). The CDR3 region is CSAKGSSGSKDTQYF. DNA of the CDR3: TGCAGTGCCAAGGGATCCAGCGGAAGCAAAGATACGCAGTATTTT.

This clonotype was seen ten or more times. The CDR3 DNA is TGTGCCAGCAGTTACGACGCTCGGGTAGAAAAACTGTTTTTT. This gives the protein CASSYDARVEKLFF. The chain combines TRBV6-2 or TRBV6-3 with TRBJ1-4; no definite D call. Germline CDR1 reads MNHEY; CDR2 reads SVGEGT. The CDR3 loop spans 14 amino acids. The V gene lost 2 bases and the J gene lost 8 bases, with 12 bases spanning the gap.

Concerning this clonotype: At one boundary the junction diverges from the germline segment, which might be a read error. The chain joins TRBV19 to TRBJ1-3; D call uncertain. Germline CDR1 is LNHDA and CDR2 is SQIVND (reference sequence). There are 14 residues in the CDR3. CDR3 residues: CASNAMTSVNTIYF. The CDR3 nucleotides are TGTGCCAGTAATGCTATGACCTCTGTAAACACCATATATTTT.

A note on this clonotype: Here the CDR3 omits its conserved ending phenylalanine or tryptophan, so a read error is the likely source. The chain uses TRBV5-4 and TRBJ1-2; 8 bases are shared with TRBD1. The germline V gene has CDR1 SGHNT and CDR2 YYREEE (reference sequence). The CDR3 runs 15 residues. DNA of the CDR3: TGTACCAGCAGCTATCGGACAGGGAGCCCCTATGGCTACACCTTA. This encodes CTSSYRTGSPYGYTL.

On this clonotype: This may arise from a read error, as a much more abundant clone is one base away. CDR3: CASSGGRYYNEQFF. In DNA, the CDR3 is TGTGCCAGCAGTGGGGGTCGGTACTACAATGAGCAGTTCTTC. The chain couples TRBV6-1 to TRBJ2-1; D uncertain. The CDR3 extends over 14 amino acids. Germline V gene data show CDR1 as MNHNS and CDR2 as SASEGT. V shed 4 bases and J shed 3 bases, with 10 bases lying between them.

In this sample, this clonotype turned up many times. The chain uses TRBV15 and TRBJ2-5, with D perhaps matching TRBD1 or TRBD2 (5 bases each). The CDR3 spans 16 residues. The V gene lost 0 bases and the J gene lost 3 bases, with 14 bases spanning the gap. Germline V gene data show CDR1 as LNHNV and CDR2 as YYDKDF (reference sequence). CDR3 sequence: CATSRDRWGKKETQYF. DNA of the CDR3: TGTGCCACCAGCAGAGATCGATGGGGGAAGAAAGAGACCCAGTACTTC.

A remark on this clonotype: One junction end does not reproduce the germline sequence, and a read error may be involved. The chain joins TRBV18 to TRBJ2-1; 8 positions match TRBD1. CDR1 and CDR2 (germline): KGHSH, LQKENI. CDR3 length: 15 residues. CDR3 DNA: TGTGCCAGCTCAACGCAGGGGGCTTACTACAATCAGCAGTTCTTC. Translation gives CASSTQGAYYNQQFF.

This clonotype was seen repeatedly, ten times or more. V gene TRBV6-1 combines with J gene TRBJ2-7; TRBD1 aligns across 9 bases. This CDR3 has 14 amino acids. V was pared by 5 bases and J by 3 bases, with 5 bases of the junction left unmatched. Germline CDR1 is MNHNS and CDR2 is SASEGT. The CDR3 DNA is TGTGCCAGCAGTTCCCCGGGACAGGGCTACGAGCAGTACTTC. Its protein product is CASSSPGQGYEQYF.

This clonotype showed up many times. This chain joins TRBV20-1 and TRBJ1-6, with TRBD1 matching over 8 bases. This CDR3 spans 14 amino acids. V was pared by 3 bases and J by 10 bases, with 8 bases of the junction left unmatched. Germline loops: CDR1 DFQATT, CDR2 SNEGSKA (reference sequence). The CDR3 sequence is CSARDGQGGSPLHF. CDR3 DNA sequence: TGCAGTGCTAGGGATGGACAGGGAGGGTCACCCCTCCACTTT.

Remarks on this clonotype: At one of its ends the junction is not consistent with the germline gene, which may arise from a read error. The chain uses TRBV6-9 and TRBJ2-3, with D perhaps TRBD2 (5 bases). Germline CDR1 reads MNHGY; CDR2 reads SVAAGI. The CDR3 is 15 amino acids. The CDR3 nucleotides are TGTGACAGCAGTTTACCGGGGATTGAGGAAGATACGCAGTATTTT. It is translated as CDSSLPGIEEDTQYF.

In its sample, this clonotype was seen many times. The chain links TRBV12-3 or TRBV12-4 to TRBJ2-5, with TRBD2 matching 8 bases. The CDR3 consists of 15 residues. The ends lost 5 bases at V and 5 bases at J; junction bases unmatched: 10. As DNA, the CDR3 is TGTGCCAGCAGTCAGACTAGCGAGCCTACGGAGACCCAGTACTTC. Translation gives CASSQTSEPTETQYF.

This clonotype showed up just once. The chain carries TRBV6-2 or TRBV6-3 and TRBJ2-3, with D possibly TRBD2 on 6 matching bases. CDR1 and CDR2 (germline): MNHEY, SVGEGT. The CDR3 is 16 amino acids. The ends were cut back, 2 bases at V and 4 bases at J, with 16 bases in the middle. For the CDR3, the DNA is TGTGCCAGCAGTTACCCCCGACTAGTCGGTCCAGATACGCAGTATTTT. Translated, it gives CASSYPRLVGPDTQYF.

The V call is TRBV18, the J call TRBJ1-5; no definite D call. The CDR3 covers 15 residues. V lost 5 bases, J lost 6 bases, and 17 bases lay in between. Germline loops: CDR1 KGHSH, CDR2 LQKENI. Here the CDR3 DNA reads TGTGCCAGCTCATCACGCTTGGATGAGGGTCAGCCCCAGCATTTT. It encodes CASSSRLDEGQPQHF.

Note on this clonotype: A much more abundant neighbour one base away suggests this may be a read error. This chain links TRBV19 with TRBJ1-1; no clear D. CDR3 length equals 13 residues. Germline V gives CDR1 LNHDA, CDR2 SQIVND (reference sequence). Deletions cut 5 bases from V and 1 base from J, with 8 bases between. CDR3 amino acids: CASSQEQNTEAFF. CDR3 coding DNA: TGTGCCAGTAGTCAGGAGCAGAACACTGAAGCTTTCTTT.

This clonotype was detected once. The rearrangement joins TRBV11-2 to TRBJ1-2, with a tentative D call TRBD1 (5 bases). The germline V gene encodes CDR1 SGHAT and CDR2 FQNNGV. The CDR3 totals 13 residues. V was pared by 8 bases and J by 8 bases, with 18 bases between. DNA for the CDR3: TGTGCCAGCGGCAATCTTGCAGGGAACGGCTACACCTTC. Translated, it gives CASGNLAGNGYTF.

Of note for this clonotype: A much larger clone is a single base away; this may be a read error. V is TRBV28 and J is TRBJ2-1; D possibly corresponds to TRBD1 (6 bases). CDR3 length equals 14 residues. The germline gives CDR1 MDHEN, CDR2 SYDVKM. The CDR3 loop reads CASSPPPRGNEKFF. CDR3 DNA: TGTGCCAGCAGTCCACCGCCCAGGGGAAATGAGAAGTTCTTC.

This clonotype was recorded at least ten times. The CDR3 is CASSLRTAITEAFF. As DNA, the CDR3 is TGTGCCAGCAGTTTACGGACAGCCATCACTGAAGCTTTCTTT. The V gene is TRBV12-3 or TRBV12-4, the J gene TRBJ1-1; D may be TRBD1 (6 bases). The V end was cut by 2 bases, the J end by 4 bases, with 11 bases between. The CDR3 totals 14 residues.

The V call is TRBV29-1, the J call TRBJ2-7, with a weak D call TRBD1 (5 bases). CDR1 SQVTM and CDR2 ANQGSEA come from the germline V gene. The CDR3 runs to 12 residues. V dropped 3 bases and J dropped 2 bases, with 8 bases sitting between them. The CDR3 nucleotides read TGCAGCGTTGAGACAGTACCCTACGAGCAGTACTTC. This encodes CSVETVPYEQYF.

A note on this clonotype: With a much larger clone just one base away, this may be a read error. The chain combines TRBV3-1 with TRBJ2-2; 8 nucleotides line up with TRBD2. V gave up 3 bases and J gave up 6 bases; unmatched junction bases: 12. The V gene's germline CDR1 is LGHDT and CDR2 YNNKEL (reference sequence). The CDR3 is made up of 17 amino acids. In nucleotides, the CDR3 is TGTGCCAGCAGCCATGTTGGAGCGGGAGTCTGGGCCGGGGAGCTGTTTTTT. This gives the protein CASSHVGAGVWAGELFF.